What follows are 14 T cell receptor beta chains derived from one specimen sequenced in a study of Ad26.COV2.S vaccination and SARS-CoV-2 variants. Treatment defined: 15 to 20 received Ad26.COV2.S at low or high dose, single or two shots; five or six received placebo; per-sample allocation not given. On day 63 after the first injection, vaccine and placebo recipients gave samples. Data came from immunoSEQ multiplex PCR; TCRdb stores just in-frame clones and leaves some out. The table shows 440,000 or so clones, with 89% occurring only once. The sequenced sample was peripheral blood, obtained in a trial of Ad26.COV2.S vaccine versus placebo. Every receptor here comes from a person between 18 and 65 years old who received the Ad26.COV2.S COVID-19 vaccine or a placebo.

In its sample, this clone was seen once. The gene calls are TRBV5-5 and TRBJ2-7; 8 nucleotides match TRBD1. The CDR3 consists of 15 residues. V shed 4 bases and J 1 base; nucleotides not matched to a gene: 7. CDR1 is SGHKS and CDR2 is YYEKEE in the germline V gene (reference sequence). CDR3 region: CASSLGTGTSYEQYF. The CDR3 DNA is TGTGCCAGCAGCCTCGGGACAGGTACATCCTACGAGCAGTACTTC.

The chain recombines TRBV6-2 or TRBV6-3 with TRBJ1-1, with 11 positions matching TRBD1. The length of the CDR3 is 20 residues. The V and J ends lost 2 bases and 0 bases, in that order; junction bases with no gene match: 14. Germline CDR1 and CDR2: MNHEY and SVGEGT. The CDR3 nucleotides read TGTGCCAGCAGTTACACCGTCGGACAGGGGGCGCGGGGGTTGAACACTGAAGCTTTCTTT. Translating gives CASSYTVGQGARGLNTEAFF.

The chain carries TRBV5-1 and TRBJ1-2, with 8 bases matching TRBD1. This CDR3 contains 13 residues. V lost 4 bases and J lost 4; bases outside the gene matches: 3. Germline CDR1 is SGHRS and CDR2 is YFSETQ. The CDR3 bases are TGCGCCAGCAGCGGGGACAGGCGCTATGGCTACACCTTC. Amino acid sequence: CASSGDRRYGYTF.

This sequence joins TRBV19 and TRBJ2-5; 8 bases match TRBD2. Trimming cost V 5 bases and J 4 bases; bases outside gene matches: 6. Germline V gene data show CDR1 as LNHDA and CDR2 as SQIVND (reference sequence). This CDR3 is built from 14 residues. In DNA form, the CDR3 reads TGTGCCAGTAGTGAGGCGGGGGGTAGAGAGACCCAGTACTTC. It translates to CASSEAGGRETQYF.

Written as DNA, the CDR3 is TGTGCCAGTAGTATACCCCCCGCAGATACGCAGTATTTT. This encodes CASSIPPADTQYF. The genes are TRBV19 and TRBJ2-3; D gene unclear. Germline lookup yields CDR1 LNHDA and CDR2 SQIVND (reference sequence). This CDR3 contains 13 residues. Between the trimmed V and J ends, which lost 2 bases and 4 bases, there was a span of 7 bases.

On this clone itself: This CDR3 is also generated by other DNA sequences in the sample. V usage is TRBV28 and J usage is TRBJ1-2; D is unresolved. The germline V gene encodes CDR1 MDHEN and CDR2 SYDVKM. CDR3 length: 12 amino acids. V lost 2 bases and J lost 4, with 5 bases in between. The CDR3 DNA is TGTGCCAGCAGTTTAGGTTTCTATGGCTACACCTTC. The encoded protein is CASSLGFYGYTF.

The J gene is TRBJ1-2, the V gene TRBV5-1; D gene unclear. Germline CDR1 SGHRS, CDR2 YFSETQ. The CDR3 consists of 13 residues. Trimming removed 5 bases from V and 4 bases from J, with 12 bases in between. CDR3 amino acids: CASRTDSGYGYTF. The CDR3 nucleotides read TGCGCCAGCAGAACAGATTCTGGCTATGGCTACACCTTC.

V usage is TRBV4-3 and J usage is TRBJ2-7, with D possibly being TRBD1 or TRBD2 (5 bases each). Trimming pared 4 bases from V and 4 bases from J, leaving 17 bases between. Germline V CDR1 and CDR2: LGHNA, YSLEER. The CDR3 is 15 amino acids. The DNA of the CDR3 is TGCGCCAGCAGCCCGAGTTCCGGGACCCTTTACGAGCAGTACTTC. As protein: CASSPSSGTLYEQYF.

The chain couples TRBV2 to TRBJ2-7; no reliable D call. Trimming removed 4 bases at V and 1 base at J, with 8 bases between. The CDR3 totals 13 residues. The germline CDR1 and CDR2 sequences are SNHLY and FYNNEI. CDR3 region: CASSGPPSYEQYF. The CDR3 coding sequence is TGTGCCAGCAGTGGCCCGCCGTCCTACGAGCAGTACTTC.

The chain combines TRBV28 with TRBJ2-1; 7 nucleotides match TRBD1. Trimming removed 1 base from V and 0 bases from J; junction bases left unmatched: 12. Germline V gene data show CDR1 as MDHEN and CDR2 as SYDVKM. The CDR3 is 19 residues long. The CDR3, as DNA: TGTGCCAGCAGTTTATTCCCCAAAGACAGGGTATACTCCTACAATGAGCAGTTCTTC. Protein sequence: CASSLFPKDRVYSYNEQFF.

J is TRBJ2-5 and V is TRBV3-1 (or the pseudogene TRBV3-2), with D uncertain. In germline, CDR1 is LGHDT, CDR2 YNNKEL (reference sequence). CDR3 length equals 15 residues. V gave up 4 bases and J gave up 5 bases, with 17 bases separating them. The CDR3 sequence: CASSPRTLGVETQYF. The CDR3 nucleotides read TGTGCCAGCAGCCCCCGGACCCTCGGAGTGGAGACCCAGTACTTC.

This sequence joins TRBV7-9 and TRBJ2-2, with D unclear. The germline V gene has CDR1 SEHNR and CDR2 FQNEAQ (reference sequence). V was cut by 0 bases and J by 1 base, with 6 bases left in between. CDR3 length: 15 amino acids. In DNA form, the CDR3 reads TGTGCCAGCAGCTTAGCGGGATTGAACACCGGGGAGCTGTTTTTT. This codes for CASSLAGLNTGELFF.

The gene calls are TRBV12-3 or TRBV12-4 and TRBJ1-1; 11 bases map to TRBD1. The CDR3 length is 13 residues. The V and J ends lost 10 bases and 7 bases, in that order; junction bases with no gene match: 8. In DNA form, the CDR3 reads TGTGCCACCGATCCGGGACAGGGGGTTGAAGCTTTCTTT. The encoded protein is CATDPGQGVEAFF.

This chain connects TRBV4-1 to TRBJ1-4; D may be TRBD1 (6 bases). Looked up from germline, CDR1 is MGHRA and CDR2 is YSYEKL. Trimming left V 0 bases short and J 11 bases short, with 25 bases between. CDR3 size: 18 residues. CDR3 sequence: CASSQELGARGWAPKLFF. The CDR3 DNA is TGCGCCAGCAGCCAAGAGTTGGGAGCTAGGGGGTGGGCACCTAAACTGTTTTTT.